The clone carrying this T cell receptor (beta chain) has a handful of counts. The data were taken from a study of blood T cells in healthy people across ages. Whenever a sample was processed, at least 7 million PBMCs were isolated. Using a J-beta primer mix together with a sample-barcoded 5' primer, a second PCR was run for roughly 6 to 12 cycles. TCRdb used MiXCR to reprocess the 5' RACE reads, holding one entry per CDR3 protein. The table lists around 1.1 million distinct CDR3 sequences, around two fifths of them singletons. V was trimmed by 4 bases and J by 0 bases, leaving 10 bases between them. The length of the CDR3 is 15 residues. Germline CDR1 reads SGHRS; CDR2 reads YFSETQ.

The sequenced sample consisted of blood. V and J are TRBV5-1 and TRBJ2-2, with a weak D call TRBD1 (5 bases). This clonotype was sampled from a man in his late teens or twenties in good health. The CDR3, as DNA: TGCGCCAGCAGCCCAGACAGTGCGAACACCGGGGAGCTGTTTTTT. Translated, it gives CASSPDSANTGELFF.